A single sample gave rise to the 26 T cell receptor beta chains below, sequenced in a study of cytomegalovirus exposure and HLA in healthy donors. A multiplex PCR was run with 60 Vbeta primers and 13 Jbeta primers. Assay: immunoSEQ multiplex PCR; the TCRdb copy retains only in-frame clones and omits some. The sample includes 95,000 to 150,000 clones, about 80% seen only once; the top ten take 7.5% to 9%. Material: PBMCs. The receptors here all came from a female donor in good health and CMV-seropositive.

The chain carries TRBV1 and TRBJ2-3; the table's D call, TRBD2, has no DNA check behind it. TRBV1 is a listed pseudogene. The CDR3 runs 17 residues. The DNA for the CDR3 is TGCACCAGCAGCCAAGGAACCCTAGGAGGTCACACAGATACGCAGTATTTT. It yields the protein CTSSQGTLGGHTDTQYF.

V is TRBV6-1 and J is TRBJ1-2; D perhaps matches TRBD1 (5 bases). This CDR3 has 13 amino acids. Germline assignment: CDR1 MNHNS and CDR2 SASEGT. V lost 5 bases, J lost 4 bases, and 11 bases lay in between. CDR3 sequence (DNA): TGTGCCAGCAGTCCACAGGTCTCCTATGGCTACACCTTC. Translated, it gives CASSPQVSYGYTF.

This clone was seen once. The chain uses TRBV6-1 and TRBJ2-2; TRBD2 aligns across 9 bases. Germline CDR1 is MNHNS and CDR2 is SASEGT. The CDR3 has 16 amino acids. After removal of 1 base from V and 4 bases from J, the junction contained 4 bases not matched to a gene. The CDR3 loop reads CASSEGLAGITGELFF. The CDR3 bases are TGTGCCAGCAGTGAAGGGCTAGCGGGGATCACCGGGGAGCTGTTTTTT.

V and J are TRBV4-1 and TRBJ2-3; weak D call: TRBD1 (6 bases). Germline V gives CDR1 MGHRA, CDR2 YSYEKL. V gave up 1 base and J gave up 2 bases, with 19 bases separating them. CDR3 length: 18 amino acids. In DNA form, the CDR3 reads TGCGCCAGCAGCCAAGCGCCGGGACACCTATCACTCACAGATACGCAGTATTTT. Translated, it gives CASSQAPGHLSLTDTQYF.

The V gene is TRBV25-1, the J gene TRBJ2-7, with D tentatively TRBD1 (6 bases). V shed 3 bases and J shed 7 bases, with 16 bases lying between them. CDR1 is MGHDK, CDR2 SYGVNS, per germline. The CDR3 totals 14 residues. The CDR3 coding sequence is TGTGCCAGCAGTGAGACAGGACCCTTTTTGGAGCAGTACTTC. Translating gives CASSETGPFLEQYF.

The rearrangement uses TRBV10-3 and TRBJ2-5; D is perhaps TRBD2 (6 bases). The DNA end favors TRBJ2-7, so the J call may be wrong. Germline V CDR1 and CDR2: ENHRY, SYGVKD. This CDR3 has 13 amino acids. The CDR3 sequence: CAPTGTDSYEQYF. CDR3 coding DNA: TGTGCCCCCACCGGGACTGACTCCTACGAGCAGTACTTC.

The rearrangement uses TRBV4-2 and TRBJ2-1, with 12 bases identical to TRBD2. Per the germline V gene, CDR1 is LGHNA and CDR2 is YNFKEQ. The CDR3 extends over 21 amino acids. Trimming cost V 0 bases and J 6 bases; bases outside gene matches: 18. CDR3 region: CASSQDSGPSGGALGINEQFF. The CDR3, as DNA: TGTGCCAGCAGCCAAGATTCCGGGCCTAGCGGGGGGGCACTCGGCATCAATGAGCAGTTCTTC.

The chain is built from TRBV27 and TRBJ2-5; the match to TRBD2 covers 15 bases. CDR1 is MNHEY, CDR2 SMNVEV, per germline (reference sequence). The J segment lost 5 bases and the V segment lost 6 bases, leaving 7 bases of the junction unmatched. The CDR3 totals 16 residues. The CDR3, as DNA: TGTGCCAGCAGGATGGGGACTAGCGGGGGGCGGGAGACCCAGTACTTC. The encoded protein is CASRMGTSGGRETQYF.

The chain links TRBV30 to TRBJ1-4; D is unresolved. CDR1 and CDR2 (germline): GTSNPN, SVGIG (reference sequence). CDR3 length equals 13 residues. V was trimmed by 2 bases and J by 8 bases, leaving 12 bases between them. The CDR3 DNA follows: TGTGCCTGGAGTACGGGGATGAGCGAAAAACTGTTTTTT. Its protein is CAWSTGMSEKLFF.

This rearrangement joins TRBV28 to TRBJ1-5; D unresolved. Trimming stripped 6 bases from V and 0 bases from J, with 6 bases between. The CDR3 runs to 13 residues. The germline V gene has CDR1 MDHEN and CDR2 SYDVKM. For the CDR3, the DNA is TGTGCCAGCAGACCCGGTAGCAATCAGCCCCAGCATTTT. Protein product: CASRPGSNQPQHF.

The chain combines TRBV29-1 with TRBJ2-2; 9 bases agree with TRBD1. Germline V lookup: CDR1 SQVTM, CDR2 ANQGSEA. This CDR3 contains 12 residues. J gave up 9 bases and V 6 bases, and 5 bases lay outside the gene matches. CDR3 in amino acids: CSVDRGGRELFF. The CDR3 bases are TGCAGCGTCGACAGGGGGGGCCGGGAGCTGTTTTTT.

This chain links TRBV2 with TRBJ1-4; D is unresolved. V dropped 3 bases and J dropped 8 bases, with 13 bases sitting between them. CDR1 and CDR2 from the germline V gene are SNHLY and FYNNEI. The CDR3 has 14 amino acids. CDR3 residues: CASSDQRVREKLFF. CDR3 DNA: TGTGCCAGCAGTGACCAGCGGGTTCGGGAAAAACTGTTTTTT.

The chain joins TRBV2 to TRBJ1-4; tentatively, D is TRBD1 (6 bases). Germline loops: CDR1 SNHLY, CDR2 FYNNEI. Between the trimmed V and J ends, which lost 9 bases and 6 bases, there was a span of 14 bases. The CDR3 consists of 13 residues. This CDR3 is CARDGGGDEKLFF. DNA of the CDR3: TGTGCCAGAGATGGGGGGGGCGATGAAAAACTGTTTTTT.

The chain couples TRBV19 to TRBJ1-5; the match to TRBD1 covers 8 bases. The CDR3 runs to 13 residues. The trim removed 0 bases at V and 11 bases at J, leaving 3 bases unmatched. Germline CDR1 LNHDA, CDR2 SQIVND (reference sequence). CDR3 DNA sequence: TGTGCCAGTAGTATAGAACAGGGGGTAGCCCAGCATTTT. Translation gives CASSIEQGVAQHF.

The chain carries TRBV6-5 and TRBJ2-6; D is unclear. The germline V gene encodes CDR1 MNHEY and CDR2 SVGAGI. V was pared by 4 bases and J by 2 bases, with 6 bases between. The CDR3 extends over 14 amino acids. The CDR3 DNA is TGTGCCAGCAGTTCGGTGCCTGGGGCCAACGTCCTGACTTTC. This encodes CASSSVPGANVLTF.

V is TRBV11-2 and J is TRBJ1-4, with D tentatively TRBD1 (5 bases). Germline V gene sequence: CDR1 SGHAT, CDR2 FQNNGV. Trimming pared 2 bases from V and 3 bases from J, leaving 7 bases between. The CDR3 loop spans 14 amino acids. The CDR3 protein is CASSLRGSNEKLFF. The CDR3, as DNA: TGTGCCAGCAGCTTACGGGGGTCTAATGAAAAACTGTTTTTT.

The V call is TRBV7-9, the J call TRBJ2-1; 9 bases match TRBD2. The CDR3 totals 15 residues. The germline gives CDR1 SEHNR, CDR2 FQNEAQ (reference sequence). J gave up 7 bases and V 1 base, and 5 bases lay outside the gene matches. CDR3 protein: CASSLVTSGLNEQFF. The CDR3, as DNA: TGTGCCAGCAGCTTAGTTACTAGCGGGTTGAATGAGCAGTTCTTC.

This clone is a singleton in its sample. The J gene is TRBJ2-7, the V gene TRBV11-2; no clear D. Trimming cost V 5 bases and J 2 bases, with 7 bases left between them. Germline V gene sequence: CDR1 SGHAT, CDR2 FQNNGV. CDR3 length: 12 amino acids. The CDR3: CASSLTPYEQYF. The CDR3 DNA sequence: TGTGCCAGCAGCCTGACACCCTACGAGCAGTACTTC.

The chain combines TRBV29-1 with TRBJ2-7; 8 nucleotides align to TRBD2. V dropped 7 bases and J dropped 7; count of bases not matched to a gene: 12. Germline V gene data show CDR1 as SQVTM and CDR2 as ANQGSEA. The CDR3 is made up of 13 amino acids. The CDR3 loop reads CSAGLAVGEEQYF. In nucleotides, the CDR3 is TGCAGCGCTGGACTAGCTGTGGGTGAGGAGCAGTACTTC.

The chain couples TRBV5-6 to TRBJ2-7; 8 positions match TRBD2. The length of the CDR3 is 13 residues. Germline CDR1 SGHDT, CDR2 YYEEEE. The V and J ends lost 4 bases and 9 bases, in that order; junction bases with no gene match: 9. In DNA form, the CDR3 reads TGTGCCAGCAGCCCGGGGGGGCAGGGTGGGCAGTACTTC. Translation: CASSPGGQGGQYF.

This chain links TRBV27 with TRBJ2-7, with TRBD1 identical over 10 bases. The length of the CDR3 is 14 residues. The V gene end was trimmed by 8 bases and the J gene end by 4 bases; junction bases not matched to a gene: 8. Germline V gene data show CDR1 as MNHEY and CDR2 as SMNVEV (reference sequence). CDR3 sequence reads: CASRGTGQGYEQYF. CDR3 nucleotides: TGTGCCAGCCGCGGGACGGGACAGGGGTACGAGCAGTACTTC.

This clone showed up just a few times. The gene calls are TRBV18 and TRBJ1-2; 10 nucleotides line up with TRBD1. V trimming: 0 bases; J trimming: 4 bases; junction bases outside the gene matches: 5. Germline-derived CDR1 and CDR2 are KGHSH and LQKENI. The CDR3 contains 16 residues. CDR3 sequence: CASSPPMTGGLYGYTF. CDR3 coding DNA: TGTGCCAGCTCACCACCAATGACAGGGGGCCTCTATGGCTACACCTTC.

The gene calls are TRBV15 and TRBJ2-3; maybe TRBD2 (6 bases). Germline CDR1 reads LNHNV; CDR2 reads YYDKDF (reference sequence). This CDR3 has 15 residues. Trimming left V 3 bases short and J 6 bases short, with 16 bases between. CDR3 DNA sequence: TGTGCCACCAGCAGTCGAGGGAGGTCTACGGATACGCAGTATTTT. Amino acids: CATSSRGRSTDTQYF.

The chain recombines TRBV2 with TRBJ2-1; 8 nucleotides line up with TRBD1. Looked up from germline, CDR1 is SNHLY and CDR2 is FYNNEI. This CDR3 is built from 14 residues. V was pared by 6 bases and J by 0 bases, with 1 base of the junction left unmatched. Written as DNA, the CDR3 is TGTGCCAGCAGGGGACAGGTCTCCTACAATGAGCAGTTCTTC. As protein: CASRGQVSYNEQFF. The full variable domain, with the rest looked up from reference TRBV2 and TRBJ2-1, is EPEVTQTPSHQVTQMGQEVILRCVPISNHLYFYWYRQILGQKVEFLVSFYNNEISEKSEIFDDQFSVERPDGSNFTLKIRSTKLEDSAMYFCASRGQVSYNEQFFGPGTRLTVL.

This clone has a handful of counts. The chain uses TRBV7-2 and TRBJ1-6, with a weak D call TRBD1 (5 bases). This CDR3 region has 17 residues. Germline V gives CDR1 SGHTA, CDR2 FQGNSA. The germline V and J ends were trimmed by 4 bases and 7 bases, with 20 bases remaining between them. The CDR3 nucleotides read TGTGCCAGCAGCTCTCGTAGGGGCGACCCCGCGAATTCACCCCTCCACTTT. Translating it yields CASSSRRGDPANSPLHF.

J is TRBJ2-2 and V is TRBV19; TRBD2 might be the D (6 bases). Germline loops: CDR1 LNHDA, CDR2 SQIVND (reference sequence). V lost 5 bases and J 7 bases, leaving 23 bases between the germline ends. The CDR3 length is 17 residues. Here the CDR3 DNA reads TGTGCCAGTAGTGCCGGTAGGGCGGGGAGGAGGAGCGGGGAGCTGTTTTTT. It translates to CASSAGRAGRRSGELFF. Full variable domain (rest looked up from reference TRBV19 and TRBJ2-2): DGGITQSPKYLFRKEGQNVTLSCEQNLNHDAMYWYRQDPGQGLRLIYYSQIVNDFQKGDIAEGYSVSREKKESFPLTVTSAQKNPTAFYLCASSAGRAGRRSGELFFGEGSRLTVL.